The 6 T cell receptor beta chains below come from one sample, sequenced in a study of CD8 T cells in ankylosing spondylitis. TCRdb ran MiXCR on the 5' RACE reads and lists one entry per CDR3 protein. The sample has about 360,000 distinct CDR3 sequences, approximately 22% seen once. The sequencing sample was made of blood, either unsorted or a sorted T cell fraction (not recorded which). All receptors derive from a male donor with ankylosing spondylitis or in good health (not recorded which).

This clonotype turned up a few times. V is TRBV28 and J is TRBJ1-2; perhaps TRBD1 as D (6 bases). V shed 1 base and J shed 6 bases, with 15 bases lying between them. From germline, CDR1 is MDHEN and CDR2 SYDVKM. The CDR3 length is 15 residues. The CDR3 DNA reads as TGTGCCAGCAGTTTATTATCCGGGGGCATCGATGGCTACACCTTC. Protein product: CASSLLSGGIDGYTF.

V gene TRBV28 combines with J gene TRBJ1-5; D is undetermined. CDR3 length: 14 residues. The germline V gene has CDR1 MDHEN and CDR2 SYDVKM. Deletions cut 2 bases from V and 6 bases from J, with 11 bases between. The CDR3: CASSLGWSSQPQHF. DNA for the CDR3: TGTGCCAGCAGTTTAGGGTGGAGTAGTCAGCCCCAGCATTTT.

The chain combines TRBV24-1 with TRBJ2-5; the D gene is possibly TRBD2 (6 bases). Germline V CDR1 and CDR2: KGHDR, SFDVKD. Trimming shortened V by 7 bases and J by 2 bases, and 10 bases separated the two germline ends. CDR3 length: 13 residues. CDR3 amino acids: CATRPAGQETQYF. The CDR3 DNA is TGTGCCACCAGACCTGCGGGGCAAGAGACCCAGTACTTC.

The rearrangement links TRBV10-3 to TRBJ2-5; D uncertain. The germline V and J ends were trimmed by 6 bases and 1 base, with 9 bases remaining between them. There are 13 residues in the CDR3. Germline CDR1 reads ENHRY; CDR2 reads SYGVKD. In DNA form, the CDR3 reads TGTGCCATCAGGGGCCCTATCCAAGAGACCCAGTACTTC. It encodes CAIRGPIQETQYF.

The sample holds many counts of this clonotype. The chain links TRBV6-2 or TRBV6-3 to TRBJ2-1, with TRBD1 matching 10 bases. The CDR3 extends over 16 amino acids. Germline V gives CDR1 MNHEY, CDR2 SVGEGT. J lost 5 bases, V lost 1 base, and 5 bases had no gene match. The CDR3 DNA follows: TGTGCCAGCAGTTACTACGACAGGGGGCCTGACAATGAGCAGTTCTTC. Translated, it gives CASSYYDRGPDNEQFF.

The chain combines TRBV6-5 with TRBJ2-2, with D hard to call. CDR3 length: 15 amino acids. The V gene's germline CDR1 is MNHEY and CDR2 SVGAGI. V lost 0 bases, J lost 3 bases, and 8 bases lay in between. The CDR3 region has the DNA TGTGCCAGCAGTTACTCGTACCCAGACACCGGGGAGCTGTTTTTT. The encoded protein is CASSYSYPDTGELFF.